The rows below give T cell receptor beta chains drawn from one sample of a study of blood T cell repertoires in COVID-19. Data came from immunoSEQ multiplex PCR; TCRdb stores just in-frame clones and leaves some out. The sample shows 200,000 or so clones, roughly four fifths of them seen only once. The sample comprised peripheral blood. The receptor set was obtained from a woman aged 80 or over with COVID-19, enrolled during active disease. Both conserved end residues are part of each CDR3. The D gene is left open where the match is weak. Not all rows give a size; the values are once, few, many and, for expanded clones, a class.

J,V,D,size,DNA,CDR3
TRBJ2-2,TRBV7-2,TRBD2,NA,TGTGCCAGCAGCTCCCCAGCGGGGGGTACGGTCGGGGAGCTGTTTTTT,CASSSPAGGTVGELFF
TRBJ1-1,TRBV19,NA,NA,TGTGCCAGTAGTATTGGCGGATTGAACACTGAAGCTTTCTTT,CASSIGGLNTEAFF
TRBJ2-1,TRBV9,TRBD2,once,TGTGCCAGCAGCCGACGGACTAGCGGGGCGCATGAGCAGTTCTTC,CASSRRTSGAHEQFF
TRBJ1-5,TRBV19,NA,NA,TGTGCCAGTACCCATAGAGGGGGGGGGACGCAGGGACGTATCCAGCCCCAGCATTTT,CASTHRGGGTQGRIQPQHF
TRBJ2-7,TRBV6-5,TRBD1,once,TGTGCCAGCAGCTGGACAGGGGTCCTCTACGAGCAGTACTTC,CASSWTGVLYEQYF
TRBJ2-1,TRBV15,TRBD1,NA,TGTGCCACCAGCAGGGACAGGGCCTCCTACAATGAGCAGTTCTTC,CATSRDRASYNEQFF
TRBJ2-3,TRBV7-9,NA,NA,TGTGCCAGCAGCTCAAGAGGGTCTAGCACAGATACGCAGTATTTT,CASSSRGSSTDTQYF
TRBJ1-3,TRBV28,NA,NA,TGTGCCAGCACCCCGTTATGGGGCGGAAACACCATATATTTT,CASTPLWGGNTIYF
TRBJ1-5,TRBV29-1,TRBD1,NA,TGCAGCGTCCGACAGGGCGAGTTTCAGCCCCAGCATTTT,CSVRQGEFQPQHF
TRBJ2-1,TRBV4-1,TRBD2,NA,TGCGCCAGCAGCCAAGATCCGTCTAGCGGGAGGCTCTACAATGAGCAGTTCTTC,CASSQDPSSGRLYNEQFF
TRBJ2-2,TRBV5-4,TRBD1,few,TGTGCCAGCAGCTTGGCCGGGACAGGCCGAACCGGGGAGCTGTTTTTT,CASSLAGTGRTGELFF
TRBJ1-6,TRBV18,TRBD1,NA,TGTGCCAGCTCACCTACAAATCCCGGGACAGGGGGTAATTCACCCCTCCACTTT,CASSPTNPGTGGNSPLHF
TRBJ1-6,TRBV4-1,TRBD1,NA,TGCGCCAGCAGCCTGACAGGGCCGGGGTCACCCCTCCACTTT,CASSLTGPGSPLHF
TRBJ2-3,TRBV7-2,NA,NA,TGTGCCAGCAGCTTATGGGGGGGGCAGGCAGATACGCAGTATTTT,CASSLWGGQADTQYF
TRBJ2-5,TRBV5-1,NA,NA,TGCGCCAGCAGCTTGTTCGGGCTGGCACAGGATCTGTACTTC,CASSLFGLAQDLYF
TRBJ2-7,TRBV9,NA,NA,TGTGCCAGCAGCCCCGTCGATACTCTTAGCTACGAGCAGTACTTC,CASSPVDTLSYEQYF
TRBJ2-7,TRBV5-1,NA,once,TGCGCCAGCAGCTTGGAGCTTAGCTCCTACGAGCAGTACTTC,CASSLELSSYEQYF
TRBJ1-1,TRBV4-1,TRBD1,NA,TGCGCCAGCAGCCTAGAGACAGGGCTGAACACTGAAGCTTTCTTT,CASSLETGLNTEAFF
TRBJ1-4,TRBV28,NA,NA,TGTGCCACCTCAGACGGAGCAACTAATGAAAAACTGTTTTTT,CATSDGATNEKLFF
TRBJ2-1,TRBV11-3,NA,NA,TGTGCCAGCAGCGCCCCTAACAATGAGCAGTTCTTC,CASSAPNNEQFF
TRBJ2-1,TRBV7-6,TRBD2,NA,TGTGCCAGCAGCTTAGTGGTTAGCGGGGGCAATGAGCAGTTCTTC,CASSLVVSGGNEQFF
TRBJ2-7,TRBV7-2,TRBD1,NA,TGTGCCAGCAGCTCCCGACAGGGGAGCGCCTACGAGCAGTACTTC,CASSSRQGSAYEQYF
TRBJ2-1,TRBV7-8,NA,NA,TGTGCCAGCAGCACAGGGGCTAGCGTACGGGTCTACAATGAGCAGTTCTTC,CASSTGASVRVYNEQFF
TRBJ2-1,TRBV6-2/TRBV6-3,TRBD2,NA,TGTGCCAGCAGTTACTCGAGCGGGGGGGCCTATCCTGAGCAGTTCTTC,CASSYSSGGAYPEQFF
TRBJ1-5,TRBV28,NA,few,TGTGCCAGCAGGCAAGCGAGCGAGTATAGCAATCAGCCCCAGCATTTT,CASRQASEYSNQPQHF
TRBJ2-3,TRBV10-3,TRBD1,NA,TGTGCCATCAGTGAGTCGTTACAGGGGGCAGGAGATACGCAGTATTTT,CAISESLQGAGDTQYF
TRBJ1-5,TRBV5-6,NA,NA,TGTGCCAGCAGCTTGGGCAGGCTTAGCAATCAGCCCCAGCATTTT,CASSLGRLSNQPQHF
TRBJ1-5,TRBV6-6,NA,NA,TGTGCCAGCAGCCCAATCCCGACTGATCAGCCCCAGCATTTT,CASSPIPTDQPQHF
TRBJ2-2,TRBV7-6,NA,NA,TGTGCCAGCAGGGCAGGGATGAACACCGGGGAGCTGTTTTTT,CASRAGMNTGELFF
TRBJ2-4,TRBV4-2,TRBD2,NA,TGTGCCAGCAGCCTGGGGAGGGGCGCCGGAAACATTCAGTACTTC,CASSLGRGAGNIQYF
TRBJ1-2,TRBV11-2,TRBD1,few,TGTGCCAGCAGCCAACTAGGAGGGGGCTGGGGCTACACCTTC,CASSQLGGGWGYTF
TRBJ2-1,TRBV6-5,TRBD2,NA,TGTGCCAGCAGTTTCCTTAGCGGGAGCTCCTACAATGAGCAGTTCTTC,CASSFLSGSSYNEQFF
TRBJ2-7,TRBV28,TRBD1,NA,TGTGCCACCGGGACAGGCCTATCTCGCTACGAGCAGTACTTC,CATGTGLSRYEQYF
TRBJ2-6,TRBV7-9,NA,few,TGTGCCAGCAGCCCCCAGTACGGGGTGGGGGCCAACGTCCTGACTTTC,CASSPQYGVGANVLTF
TRBJ2-3,TRBV18,TRBD2,NA,TGTGCCAGCTCATCCCTAGCGGCTAGCACAGATACGCAGTATTTT,CASSSLAASTDTQYF